This T cell receptor (beta chain) was identified in a study of blood T cells in healthy people across ages. This CDR3 region has 13 residues. V was cut by 0 bases and J by 4 bases, with 6 bases left in between. CDR1 and CDR2 from the germline V gene are LNHNV and YYDKDF (reference sequence). The authors ran a second PCR of about 6 to 11 cycles using a sample-barcoded 5' primer and a J-beta primer mix. Each CDR3 protein gets one entry after TCRdb re-called the 5' RACE reads with MiXCR. The sample carries about 900,000 distinct CDR3 sequences, roughly 50% recorded once. Sequenced: blood. The TCR sequence derives from a man younger than 40 in good health. The gene calls are TRBV15 and TRBJ1-2; D not resolved. CDR3 in DNA: TGTGCCACCAGCAGAGATGGGGTCTATGGCTACACCTTC. Translated: CATSRDGVYGYTF.